This T cell receptor (beta chain) was documented in a study of beta chain features in type 1 diabetes. Whole-study findings and limits: Within the patient group, naive, central memory and Treg TCRB repertoires appeared more similar to each other than within healthy donors.

The authors reverse transcribed all of the isolated RNA, so sequencing captured expressed TCRB transcripts. Sequenced by immunoSEQ multiplex PCR; TCRdb stores in-frame clones only, minus some. The data hold more than 300,000 clones, with roughly 15% observed a single time. For this clone: Its antigen is unidentified.

Germline V gene data show CDR1 as MNHEY and CDR2 as SMNVEV (reference sequence). The CDR3 has 13 amino acids. V was pared by 5 bases and J by 8 bases, with 15 bases between. Material: naive CD4+ T cells from blood. The clonotype comes from a woman in her late teens or twenties in good health. The V call is TRBV27, the J call TRBJ1-2, with a weak D call TRBD1 (5 bases). CDR3 residues: CASSLRQLTGYTF. CDR3 in DNA: TGTGCCAGCAGTCTCCGACAGCTGACGGGCTACACCTTC.